The clone carrying this TCR beta chain has a handful of counts. Antigen: not known. Trimming removed 5 bases from V and 4 bases from J, with 15 bases in between. Germline CDR1 is SGHVS and CDR2 is FQNEAQ. The CDR3 is 15 amino acids. The data were obtained in a study of shared clonotypes between healthy human individuals. Study results and caveats: Naive subsets generally had larger estimated richness than memory subsets.

Sorted-subset replicate PCRs used approximately 180 ng of genomic DNA. This amount corresponded to about 30,000 T cell genomes. Profiled with immunoSEQ multiplex PCR; TCRdb holds only in-frame clones, not every one. The sample gives around 1 million clones, 76% of which show up once; 1.5% is in the top ten. The chain is built from TRBV7-8 and TRBJ1-5; no clear D gene. The sample taken for sequencing was memory CD4+ T cells sorted from blood. Indicated subset: CD45RA-negative fraction. This TCR came from a man between 18 and 29 years old in good health. CDR3 DNA: TGTGCCAGCAGCGACCCCGGTTCGGGAAATCAGCCCCAGCATTTT. Its protein product is CASSDPGSGNQPQHF.